The 21 T cell receptor beta chains in this list originate from one sample, sequenced in a study of neurological immune-mediated disorders. The time point is: longitudinal time-point 2. TCRdb re-called the 5' RACE reads through MiXCR, storing one row per CDR3 protein. The sample lists about 90,000 distinct CDR3 sequences; roughly an eighth were seen once. The sequenced material came from PBMCs. These receptors all come from a female donor with HTLV-1-associated myelopathy (HAM/TSP).

This clonotype showed up many times. The chain combines TRBV11-2 with TRBJ2-7; D is undetermined. Trimming took 1 base from V and 0 from J, leaving 7 bases between them. This CDR3 spans 14 amino acids. CDR1 is SGHAT and CDR2 is FQNNGV in the germline V gene. The CDR3 sequence is CASSLGYFSYEQYF. CDR3 sequence (DNA): TGTGCCAGCAGCTTAGGTTACTTCTCCTACGAGCAGTACTTC.

This clonotype was detected once. The rearrangement links TRBV21-1 to TRBJ1-1. TRBV21-1 constitutes a pseudogene. This CDR3 has 17 amino acids. This chain's CDR3 is CASSKGGRSLRNTEAFF. CDR3 nucleotides: TGTGCCAGCAGCAAAGGCGGGCGGAGCTTGAGGAACACTGAAGCTTTCTTT.

This chain connects TRBV5-1 to TRBJ2-2; a weak D match, TRBD2 (6 bases). V was shortened by 9 bases and J by 4 bases, with 16 bases between the two germline ends. The CDR3 contains 14 residues. In germline, CDR1 is SGHRS, CDR2 YFSETQ. CDR3 sequence reads: CATGRGSSTGELFF. The CDR3 nucleotides read TGCGCCACGGGACGGGGGTCTTCCACCGGGGAGCTGTTTTTT.

This clonotype was counted many times. The rearrangement uses TRBV5-6 and TRBJ2-3; TRBD2 is a possible D gene (6 bases). V was shortened by 4 bases and J by 4 bases, with 19 bases between the two germline ends. This CDR3 region has 16 residues. Germline V CDR1 and CDR2: SGHDT, YYEEEE. The CDR3 nucleotides read TGTGCCAGCAGCCCGGGACTCGATCCACGGGCAGATACGCAGTATTTT. The encoded protein is CASSPGLDPRADTQYF.

This clonotype was seen many times. The chain is built from TRBV10-1 and TRBJ2-2, with D perhaps assigned TRBD1 or TRBD2 (5 bases each). CDR3 length: 13 residues. CDR1 and CDR2 from the germline V gene are WNHNN and SYGVQD (reference sequence). V was shortened by 8 bases and J by 1 base, with 8 bases between the two germline ends. CDR3 region: CASGTENTGELFF. The CDR3 coding sequence is TGCGCCAGCGGGACGGAGAACACCGGGGAGCTGTTTTTT.

The chain joins TRBV12-3 or TRBV12-4 to TRBJ2-7; D is unclear. The V gene lost 6 bases and the J gene lost 6 bases, with 9 bases spanning the gap. The CDR3 has 11 amino acids. CDR3 DNA sequence: TGTGCCAGCAGCCGGACGGGCGAGCAGTACTTC. Translated, it gives CASSRTGEQYF.

The sample holds many counts of this clonotype. This rearrangement joins TRBV7-2 to TRBJ2-7, with 9 bases lining up with TRBD2. V gave up 4 bases and J gave up 3 bases; unmatched junction bases: 7. The CDR3 loop spans 15 amino acids. Per germline, CDR1 SGHTA and CDR2 FQGNSA. The CDR3 is CASSYGAGGGYEQYF. CDR3 nucleotides: TGTGCCAGCAGCTACGGAGCGGGGGGAGGCTACGAGCAGTACTTC.

This clonotype has ten or more counts. J is TRBJ2-7 and V is TRBV3-1, with D perhaps matching TRBD2 (5 bases). CDR3 length: 13 residues. From germline, CDR1 is LGHDT and CDR2 YNNKEL (reference sequence). Trimming cost V 5 bases and J 2 bases, with 10 bases left between them. The CDR3 DNA is TGTGCCAGCAGCGTAGGGAGTACCTACGAGCAGTACTTC. It translates to CASSVGSTYEQYF.

Many counts were recorded for this clonotype. The V call is TRBV5-1, the J call TRBJ1-1; 9 nucleotides align to TRBD1. This CDR3 has 15 amino acids. The V segment lost 1 base and the J segment 8 bases; nucleotides outside the gene matches: 9. Germline V gene lookup returns CDR1 SGHRS and CDR2 YFSETQ. CDR3 DNA: TGCGCCAGCAGCTTGAGTATAGGACAGGGGATCGAAGCTTTCTTT. It encodes CASSLSIGQGIEAFF.

As to this clonotype: One junction end does not reproduce the germline sequence, and a read error may be involved. The chain carries TRBV20-1 and TRBJ1-5; D not resolved. Germline V gene lookup returns CDR1 DFQATT and CDR2 SNEGSKA (reference sequence). The CDR3 sequence is 17 residues long. The CDR3 here is CSARVEDLGRNNQPHHF. The CDR3 bases are TGCAGTGCTAGAGTTGAGGACTTAGGCAGGAATAATCAGCCCCATCATTTT.

At least ten counts were recorded for this clonotype. The chain recombines TRBV6-5 with TRBJ1-2; D remains unclear. Looked up from germline, CDR1 is MNHEY and CDR2 is SVGAGI. The V end was cut by 2 bases, the J end by 8 bases, with 12 bases between. The CDR3 covers 13 residues. The CDR3 nucleotides are TGTGCCAGCAGTTACACCCAGAATTACGGCTACACCTTC. It encodes CASSYTQNYGYTF.

As concerns this clonotype: This clone may be a read error of a much larger clone one base away. CDR3 sequence reads: CASSSDSIQETQYF. The CDR3 coding sequence is TGCGCCAGCAGCTCCGACAGCATCCAAGAGACCCAGTACTTC. The chain employs TRBV5-1 and TRBJ2-5, with D possibly matching TRBD1 (5 bases). The CDR3 loop spans 14 amino acids. The V and J ends lost 3 bases and 1 base respectively, with 10 bases between them. Germline V CDR1 and CDR2: SGHRS, YFSETQ.

This chain uses TRBV11-3 with TRBJ1-2; D is ambiguous. CDR3 length: 13 residues. Between the trimmed V and J ends, which lost 1 base and 10 bases, there was a span of 13 bases. Looked up from germline, CDR1 is SGHNT and CDR2 is YENEEA. CDR3 DNA sequence: TGTGCCAGCAGCTTAGCGCTTGGCCGTTTCTACACCTTC. This translates into CASSLALGRFYTF.

This clonotype has a count of ten or more. The chain recombines TRBV12-3 or TRBV12-4 with TRBJ1-5; D unclear. Trimming left V 3 bases short and J 9 bases short, with 6 bases between. The CDR3 length is 11 residues. The CDR3: CASSLAGPQHF. DNA for the CDR3: TGTGCCAGCAGTTTGGCGGGGCCCCAGCATTTT.

This clonotype was recorded many times. V usage is TRBV6-1 and J usage is TRBJ1-5; D uncertain. Germline values: CDR1 MNHNS, CDR2 SASEGT. Trimming took 3 bases from V and 3 from J, leaving 6 bases between them. This CDR3 region has 13 residues. The CDR3 sequence is CASSDLHNQPQHF. CDR3 sequence (DNA): TGTGCCAGCAGTGACCTGCACAATCAGCCCCAGCATTTT.

Ten or more counts support this clonotype. An end of the junction differs from the germline gene, which may be a read error. The genes are TRBV5-1 and TRBJ1-1; 8 bases match TRBD1. The length of the CDR3 is 14 residues. The germline V gene encodes CDR1 SGHRS and CDR2 YFSETQ. CDR3 region: CASSEGLGQGLASF. As DNA, the CDR3 is TGCGCCAGCAGCGAGGGACTAGGACAGGGTCTCGCCTCGTTT.

This clonotype was found many times. This chain joins TRBV7-9 and TRBJ2-7; no clear D. V was pared by 0 bases and J by 5 bases, with 5 bases between. Germline loops: CDR1 SEHNR, CDR2 FQNEAQ (reference sequence). This CDR3 region has 12 residues. In nucleotides, the CDR3 is TGTGCCAGCAGCTTAGCGTTCGACGAGCAGTACTTC. This codes for CASSLAFDEQYF.

This clonotype came up a few times. Its ends do not fully match the called genes, so a read error is possible. V gene TRBV5-1 combines with J gene TRBJ1-5; D unclear. This CDR3 is built from 13 residues. The germline CDR1 and CDR2 sequences are SGHRS and YFSETQ. The CDR3 is CASNLSRNQPQHF. In nucleotides, the CDR3 is TGCGCCAGCAACTTGTCCAGAAATCAGCCCCAGCATTTT. The full variable domain, completed using reference TRBV5-1 and TRBJ1-5, is KAGVTQTPRYLIKTRGQQVTLSCSPISGHRSVSWYQQTPGQGLQFLFEYFSETQRNKGNFPGRFSGRQFSNSRSEMNVSTLELGDSALYLCASNLSRNQPQHFGDGTRLSIL.

This clonotype showed up many times. The V call is TRBV20-1, the J call TRBJ2-1, with D perhaps matching TRBD1 (5 bases). The germline V gene has CDR1 DFQATT and CDR2 SNEGSKA (reference sequence). CDR3 length equals 15 residues. Here the CDR3 reads CSLQRGRVVGDEQFF. In DNA, the CDR3 is TGCAGCTTACAACGCGGCAGGGTCGTAGGCGATGAGCAGTTCTTC.

This chain connects TRBV5-1 to TRBJ2-5, with D possibly matching TRBD1 (5 bases). Germline CDR1 and CDR2: SGHRS and YFSETQ. V lost 0 bases and J 4 bases, leaving 13 bases between the germline ends. This CDR3 comprises 15 residues. The CDR3 sequence: CASSLAGMVRETQYF. The CDR3 coding sequence is TGCGCCAGCAGCTTGGCAGGGATGGTGAGAGAGACCCAGTACTTC.

This clonotype was seen more than once but under ten times. The chain joins TRBV7-9 to TRBJ1-6, with 7 bases fitting TRBD1. The CDR3 has 14 residues. CDR1 is SEHNR, CDR2 FQNEAQ, per germline (reference sequence). With 4 bases clipped from V and 10 bases from J, the junction kept 7 bases outside the gene matches. The CDR3 DNA sequence: TGTGCCAGCAGCTCTCTGACAGGGAACTCACCCCTCCACTTT. Translated: CASSSLTGNSPLHF.